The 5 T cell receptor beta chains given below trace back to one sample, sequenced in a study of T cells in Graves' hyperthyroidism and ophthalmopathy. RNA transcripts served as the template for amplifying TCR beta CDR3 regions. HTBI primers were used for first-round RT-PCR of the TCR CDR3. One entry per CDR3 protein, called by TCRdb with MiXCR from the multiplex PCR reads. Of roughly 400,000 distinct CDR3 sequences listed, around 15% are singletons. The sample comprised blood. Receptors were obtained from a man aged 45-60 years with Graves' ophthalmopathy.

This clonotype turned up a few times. CDR3 region: CAISESVSVTEAFF. Here the CDR3 DNA reads TGTGCCATCAGTGAGTCGGTTAGCGTAACTGAAGCTTTCTTT. J is TRBJ1-1 and V is TRBV10-3; D call uncertain. Germline V gene lookup returns CDR1 ENHRY and CDR2 SYGVKD. The CDR3 has 14 amino acids. V lost 0 bases, J lost 5 bases, and 10 bases lay in between.

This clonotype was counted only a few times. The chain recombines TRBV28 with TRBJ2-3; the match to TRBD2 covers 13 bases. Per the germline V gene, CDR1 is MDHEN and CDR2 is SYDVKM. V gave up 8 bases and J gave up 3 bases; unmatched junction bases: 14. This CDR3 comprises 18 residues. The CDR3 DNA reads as TGTGCCAGCGGTCCACTAGCGGGAGGGCCGTGGGGGACAGATACGCAGTATTTT. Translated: CASGPLAGGPWGTDTQYF.

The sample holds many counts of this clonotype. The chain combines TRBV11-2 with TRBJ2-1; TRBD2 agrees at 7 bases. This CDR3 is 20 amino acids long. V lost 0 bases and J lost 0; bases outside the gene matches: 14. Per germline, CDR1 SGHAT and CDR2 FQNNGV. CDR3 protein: CASSLDLRASGDYSYNEQFF. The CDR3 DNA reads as TGTGCCAGCAGCTTAGATCTGAGGGCTAGCGGAGACTACTCCTACAATGAGCAGTTCTTC. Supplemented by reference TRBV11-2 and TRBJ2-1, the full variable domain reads EAGVAQSPRYKIIEKRQSVAFWCNPISGHATLYWYQQILGQGPKLLIQFQNNGVVDDSQLPKDRFSAERLKGVDSTLKIQPAKLEDSAVYLCASSLDLRASGDYSYNEQFFGPGTRLTVL.

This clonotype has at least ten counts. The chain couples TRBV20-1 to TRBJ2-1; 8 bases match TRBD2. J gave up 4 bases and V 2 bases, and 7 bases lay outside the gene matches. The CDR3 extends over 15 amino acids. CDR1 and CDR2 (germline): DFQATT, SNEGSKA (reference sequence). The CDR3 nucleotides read TGCAGTGCTAGAACTCCCAGCGGGAGTTACAATGAGCAGTTCTTC. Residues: CSARTPSGSYNEQFF.

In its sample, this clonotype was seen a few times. CDR3 loop: CASGPTSGSYEQYF. The CDR3 DNA reads TGTGCCAGCGGACCGACTAGCGGGAGTTACGAGCAGTACTTC. This sequence joins TRBV27 and TRBJ2-7; TRBD2 matches 12 bases. The CDR3 is 14 amino acids. Germline lookup yields CDR1 MNHEY and CDR2 SMNVEV (reference sequence). V gave up 8 bases and J gave up 4 bases; unmatched junction bases: 6.